The 10 T cell receptor beta chains below come from one sample, sequenced in a study of post-analysis software for immune sequencing data. Broader study findings: Included in a set of about five TRBV segments more frequent in patients than controls were TRBV5-6, TRBV5-1 and TRBV20-1.

Unique molecular identifiers tagged the TCR beta cDNA libraries. TCRdb analysed the PCR reads with MiXCR anew, one entry per CDR3 protein. The sample lists 600,000 to 700,000 distinct CDR3 sequences, 55% to 70% occurring once. Their target antigens are unknown. Material for sequencing was blood. Receptors were obtained from a girl under 10 years old with multiple sclerosis.

This clonotype was picked up many times. J is TRBJ2-5 and V is TRBV24-1; a weak D match, TRBD2 (5 bases). The germline V gene encodes CDR1 KGHDR and CDR2 SFDVKD. The CDR3 length is 12 residues. V lost 2 bases to trimming and J lost 5 bases, with 5 bases between them. CDR3: CATSDWRETQYF. CDR3 coding DNA: TGTGCCACCAGTGATTGGAGGGAGACCCAGTACTTC.

The chain is built from TRBV20-1 and TRBJ2-3, with D tentatively TRBD1 or TRBD2 (5 bases each). The germline V gene encodes CDR1 DFQATT and CDR2 SNEGSKA (reference sequence). The CDR3 is made up of 14 amino acids. The chain's CDR3 is CSTSPGAYQDTQYF. The CDR3 nucleotides are TGCAGCACTTCCCCCGGGGCTTACCAAGATACGCAGTATTTT.

This clonotype was picked up a small number of times. This sequence joins TRBV29-1 and TRBJ1-1; D not resolved. The V and J ends lost 3 bases and 1 base respectively, with 15 bases between them. The CDR3 is 15 residues long. CDR1 SQVTM and CDR2 ANQGSEA come from the germline V gene. CDR3 bases: TGCAGCGTTGAGGGTTTCACGCGGGGGAACACTGAAGCTTTCTTT. Amino acids: CSVEGFTRGNTEAFF.

V is TRBV4-1 and J is TRBJ2-3, with 7 positions matching TRBD2. V was pared by 1 base and J by 1 base, with 2 bases of the junction left unmatched. There are 15 residues in the CDR3. Germline lookup yields CDR1 MGHRA and CDR2 YSYEKL. CDR3 sequence: CASSQVGGGTDTQYF. In nucleotides, the CDR3 is TGCGCCAGCAGCCAAGTGGGAGGGGGCACAGATACGCAGTATTTT.

This rearrangement joins TRBV3-1 to TRBJ2-1; D gene unclear. Germline-derived CDR1 and CDR2 are LGHDT and YNNKEL (reference sequence). This CDR3 comprises 14 residues. V lost 2 bases to trimming and J lost 2 bases, with 7 bases between them. The CDR3 is CASSQPPTYNEQFF. CDR3 nucleotide sequence: TGTGCCAGCAGCCAACCGCCTACCTACAATGAGCAGTTCTTC.

This clonotype came up a few times. This chain joins TRBV4-2 and TRBJ1-2; tentatively, D is TRBD1 (5 bases). The CDR3 consists of 15 residues. Germline values: CDR1 LGHNA, CDR2 YNFKEQ. Deletions cut 0 bases from V and 4 bases from J, with 12 bases between. The CDR3 here is CASSQEAGPFYGYTF. The DNA for the CDR3 is TGTGCCAGCAGCCAAGAGGCAGGGCCTTTCTATGGCTACACCTTC.

This clonotype was detected a few times. V gene TRBV5-5 combines with J gene TRBJ2-3; TRBD2 aligns across 8 bases. This CDR3 contains 16 residues. Losses at the gene ends were 4 bases for V and 2 bases for J; bases not matched to a gene: 9. Per germline, CDR1 SGHKS and CDR2 YYEKEE (reference sequence). The CDR3: CASSGAGSGNTDTQYF. CDR3 sequence (DNA): TGTGCCAGCAGCGGGGCGGGTAGCGGGAACACAGATACGCAGTATTTT.

The chain has TRBV5-1 and TRBJ1-2; no clear D gene. Trimming pared 3 bases from V and 0 bases from J, leaving 6 bases between. There are 13 residues in the CDR3. Germline CDR1 is SGHRS and CDR2 is YFSETQ. The CDR3 DNA reads as TGCGCCAGCAGCTCCACGACTAACTATGGCTACACCTTC. Protein: CASSSTTNYGYTF.

The chain recombines TRBV5-5 with TRBJ2-3; TRBD2 aligns across 14 bases. Unmatched junction bases numbered 10, after V lost 8 bases and J lost 5 bases. Germline values: CDR1 SGHKS, CDR2 YYEKEE (reference sequence). The CDR3 totals 16 residues. As DNA, the CDR3 is TGTGCCAGTTGGGGACTAGCGGGAGCCAATGGAGATACGCAGTATTTT. Protein product: CASWGLAGANGDTQYF.

This clonotype was observed a single time. The chain is built from TRBV20-1 and TRBJ2-5; TRBD2 might be the D (6 bases). CDR1 and CDR2 (germline): DFQATT, SNEGSKA (reference sequence). The CDR3 contains 15 residues. V gave up 7 bases and J gave up 5 bases, with 23 bases separating them. In DNA form, the CDR3 reads TGCAGTGGGGCGCCCCGGGGACTTCGGGCTGAGACCCAGTACTTC. Translation gives CSGAPRGLRAETQYF.